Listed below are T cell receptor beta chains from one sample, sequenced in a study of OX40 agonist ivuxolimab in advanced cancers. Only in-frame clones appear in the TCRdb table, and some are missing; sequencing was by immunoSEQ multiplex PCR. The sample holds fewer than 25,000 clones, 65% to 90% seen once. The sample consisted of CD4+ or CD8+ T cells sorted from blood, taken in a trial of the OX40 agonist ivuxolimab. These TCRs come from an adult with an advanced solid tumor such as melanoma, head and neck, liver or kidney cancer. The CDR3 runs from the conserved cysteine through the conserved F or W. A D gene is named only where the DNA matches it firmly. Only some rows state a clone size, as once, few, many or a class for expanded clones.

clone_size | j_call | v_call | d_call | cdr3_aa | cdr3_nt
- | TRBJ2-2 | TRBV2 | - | CASSASATGELFF | TGTGCCAGCAGTGCCTCGGCAACCGGGGAGCTGTTTTTT
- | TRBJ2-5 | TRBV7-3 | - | CASSTDRQETQYF | TGTGCCAGCAGCACCGACAGACAAGAGACCCAGTACTTC
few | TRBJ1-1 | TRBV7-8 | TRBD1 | CASSWDRGTFEAFF | TGTGCCAGCAGCTGGGACAGGGGAACGTTTGAAGCTTTCTTT
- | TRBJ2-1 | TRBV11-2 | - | CASSSWNRAAGNEQFF | TGTGCCAGCAGCTCGTGGAACAGGGCGGCTGGCAATGAGCAGTTCTTC
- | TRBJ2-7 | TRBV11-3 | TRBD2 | CASSFTSGYEQYF | TGTGCCAGCAGCTTCACTAGCGGCTACGAGCAGTACTTC
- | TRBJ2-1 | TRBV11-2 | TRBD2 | CASSRGLAVYNEQFF | TGTGCCAGCAGCCGGGGACTAGCGGTTTACAATGAGCAGTTCTTC
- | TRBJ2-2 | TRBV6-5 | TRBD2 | CASGTSGSWTGELFF | TGTGCCTCCGGGACTAGCGGGAGTTGGACCGGGGAGCTGTTTTTT
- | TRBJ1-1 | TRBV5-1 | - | CASSLEQGAEAFF | TGCGCCAGCAGCTTGGAACAGGGAGCTGAAGCTTTCTTT
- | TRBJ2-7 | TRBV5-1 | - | CASSYDRVTQYF | TGCGCCAGCAGCTATGACCGGGTTACACAGTACTTC
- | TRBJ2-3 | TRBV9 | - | CASTPPGGATDTQYF | TGTGCCAGCACCCCGCCGGGGGGCGCGACAGATACGCAGTATTTT
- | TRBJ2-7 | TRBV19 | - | CASSSPGVGLYEQYF | TGTGCCAGTAGCAGCCCGGGGGTTGGACTCTACGAGCAGTACTTC
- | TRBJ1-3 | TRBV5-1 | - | CASSFADPARATGNTIYF | TGCGCCAGCAGCTTCGCCGATCCAGCAAGGGCTACTGGAAACACCATATATTTT
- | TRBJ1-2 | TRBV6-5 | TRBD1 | CASSSRDRGNYGYTF | TGTGCCAGCAGCTCCCGGGACAGGGGTAACTATGGCTACACCTTC
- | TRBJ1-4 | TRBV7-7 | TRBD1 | CASSPGTGQSAKLFF | TGTGCTAGCAGCCCTGGGACAGGGCAGAGTGCAAAACTGTTTTTT
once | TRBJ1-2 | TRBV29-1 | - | CSVEGGGYTF | TGCAGCGTTGAAGGCGGGGGCTACACCTTC
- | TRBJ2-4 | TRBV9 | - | CASGPMGAGNIQYF | TGTGCCAGCGGTCCCATGGGGGCGGGAAACATTCAGTACTTC
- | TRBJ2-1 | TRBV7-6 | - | CASSLGNSPPRNEQFF | TGTGCCAGCAGCTTAGGGAATTCCCCACCTCGGAATGAGCAGTTCTTC
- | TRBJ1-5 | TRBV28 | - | CASSYGEGRSQPQHF | TGTGCCAGCAGTTACGGCGAGGGGCGCAGTCAGCCCCAGCATTTT
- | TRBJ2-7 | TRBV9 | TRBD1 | CASSVDQGATYEQYF | TGTGCCAGCAGCGTAGATCAGGGGGCTACCTACGAGCAGTACTTC
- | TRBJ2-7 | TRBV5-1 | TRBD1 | CASSRIGQGNSYEQYF | TGCGCCAGCAGCCGAATAGGACAGGGGAATTCCTACGAGCAGTACTTC
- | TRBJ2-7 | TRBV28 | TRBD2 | CASKQGGRRYEQYF | TGTGCCAGCAAGCAGGGCGGGAGACGGTACGAGCAGTACTTC
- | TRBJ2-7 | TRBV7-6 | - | CASSLAGQLEQYF | TGTGCCAGCAGCTTAGCCGGACAGCTCGAGCAGTACTTC
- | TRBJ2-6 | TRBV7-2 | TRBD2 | CASSAGGFSGANVLTF | TGTGCCAGCAGCGCCGGGGGGTTCTCTGGGGCCAACGTCCTGACTTTC
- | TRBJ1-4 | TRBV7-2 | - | CASSLHSRTGKLFF | TGTGCCAGCAGCCTCCACTCTCGAACGGGAAAACTGTTTTTT
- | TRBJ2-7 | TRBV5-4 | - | CATSGKETYEQYF | TGTGCCACCTCGGGGAAGGAAACCTACGAGCAGTACTTC
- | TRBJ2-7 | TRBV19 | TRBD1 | CASRRGQGSYEQYF | TGTGCCAGTAGAAGGGGACAGGGATCCTACGAGCAGTACTTC
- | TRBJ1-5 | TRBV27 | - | CASSPKQGEHYSNQPQHF | TGTGCCAGCAGTCCGAAACAGGGTGAGCATTATAGCAATCAGCCCCAGCATTTT
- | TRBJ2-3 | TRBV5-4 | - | CASNNRGTDTQYF | TGTGCCAGCAATAATCGGGGCACAGATACGCAGTATTTT
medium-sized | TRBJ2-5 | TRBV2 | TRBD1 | CASTPGGETQYF | TGTGCCAGCACCCCAGGGGGAGAGACCCAGTACTTC
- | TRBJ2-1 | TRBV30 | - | CAWSVGGSYNEQFF | TGTGCCTGGAGTGTAGGGGGTTCCTACAATGAGCAGTTCTTC
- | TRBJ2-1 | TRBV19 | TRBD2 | CASSIIAGGLYEQFF | TGTGCCAGTAGTATTATAGCGGGGGGGCTTTATGAGCAGTTCTTC
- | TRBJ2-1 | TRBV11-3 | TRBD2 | CASSLSSQRASGGNEQFF | TGTGCCAGCAGCTTAAGTTCGCAACGGGCTAGCGGGGGGAATGAGCAGTTCTTC
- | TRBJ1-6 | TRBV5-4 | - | CASSRGGNSPLHF | TGTGCCAGCAGCCGGGGGGGTAATTCACCCCTCCACTTT
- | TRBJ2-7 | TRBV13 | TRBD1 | CASSNEPSDREQYF | TGTGCCAGCAGCAACGAACCCTCGGACAGGGAACAGTACTTC
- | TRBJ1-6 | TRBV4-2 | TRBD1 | CASRRQGLENSPLHF | TGTGCCAGCAGGCGACAGGGGTTGGAAAATTCACCCCTCCACTTT
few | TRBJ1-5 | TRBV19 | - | CASSIGQLGNQPQHF | TGTGCCAGTAGTATAGGACAGCTAGGCAATCAGCCCCAGCATTTT
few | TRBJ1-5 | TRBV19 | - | CASNQQTGPDRNQPQHF | TGTGCCAGTAACCAACAGACAGGCCCGGACCGCAATCAGCCCCAGCATTTT
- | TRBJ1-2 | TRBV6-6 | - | CASSDPEPGKPERF | TGTGCCAGCAGCGACCCGGAACCCGGGAAGCCAGAGAGATTC
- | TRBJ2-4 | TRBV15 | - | CATSRDLRTIERNIQYF | TGTGCCACCAGCAGAGATCTCCGGACCATCGAGCGAAACATTCAGTACTTC
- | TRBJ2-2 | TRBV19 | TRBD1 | CASSTRTGVGELFF | TGTGCCAGTAGTACCCGGACAGGGGTCGGGGAGCTGTTTTTT
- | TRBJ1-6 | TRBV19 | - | CASNRQLSSYNSPLHF | TGTGCCAGTAATCGACAGCTGAGCTCCTATAATTCACCCCTCCACTTT
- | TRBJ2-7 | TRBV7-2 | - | CASSLDPREQYF | TGTGCCAGCAGCTTAGATCCCCGCGAGCAGTACTTC
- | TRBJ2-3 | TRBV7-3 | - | CASSLGSTDTQYF | TGTGCCAGCAGCTTAGGAAGCACAGATACGCAGTATTTT
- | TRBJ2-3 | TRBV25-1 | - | CASSTQGSASTDTQYF | TGTGCCAGCAGCACACAGGGTAGCGCTAGCACAGATACGCAGTATTTT
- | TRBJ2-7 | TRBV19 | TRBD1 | CASSPSTGSYTYEQYF | TGTGCCAGTAGTCCCTCGACAGGGTCCTACACCTACGAGCAGTACTTC
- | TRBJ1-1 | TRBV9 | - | CASSVGRNTEAFF | TGTGCCAGCAGCGTCGGACGGAACACTGAAGCTTTCTTT
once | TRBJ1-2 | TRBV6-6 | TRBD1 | CASARQGGYGYTF | TGTGCCAGCGCCAGACAGGGTGGCTATGGCTACACCTTC
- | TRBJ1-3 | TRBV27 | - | CASSPGTLGNTIYF | TGTGCCAGCAGTCCCGGGACACTTGGAAACACCATATATTTT
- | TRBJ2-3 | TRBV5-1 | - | CASSATGTTDTQYF | TGCGCCAGCAGCGCAACCGGGACTACAGATACGCAGTATTTT
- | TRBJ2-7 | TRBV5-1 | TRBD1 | CASSLDTGGRYEQYF | TGCGCCAGCAGCTTGGATACAGGGGGGCGCTACGAGCAGTACTTC